This T cell receptor beta chain was sequenced during a study of shared clonotypes between healthy human individuals. Whole-study findings and limits: Relative to clonotypes present in all four donors, those not shared had lower generation probabilities. The rarefaction results pointed to incomplete sorted-subset sequencing despite large depth.

With regard to this clone: Its antigen is not identified.

The table came from immunoSEQ multiplex PCR; TCRdb's copy has only in-frame clones and leaves some out. The sample holds some 2 million clones, roughly 95% seen once. V was pared by 0 bases and J by 15 bases, with 15 bases of the junction left unmatched. Looked up from germline, CDR1 is MNHNS and CDR2 is SASEGT. The CDR3 runs 16 residues. Naive CD8 cells were CD45RO-negative, positively selected for CCR7, excluding terminally differentiated effector memory CD45RA+ cells. The material sequenced was naive CD8+ T cells sorted from blood. This receptor was identified in a man between 18 and 35 years old in good health. The chain employs TRBV6-1 and TRBJ2-4, with TRBD2 identical over 9 bases. As DNA, the CDR3 is TGTGCCAGCAGTGAAGCTTGGAGACTAGCGGAGGGGGTTTGGTACTTC. The encoded protein is CASSEAWRLAEGVWYF.